Below, 16 T cell receptor beta chains from the same sample are listed, as sequenced in a study of cytomegalovirus exposure and HLA in healthy donors. PCR primers comprised 60 Vbeta and 13 Jbeta primers. TCRdb's table, derived via immunoSEQ multiplex PCR, lists solely in-frame clones and lacks some. This table holds more than 45,000 clones, approximately 84% found once. The material sequenced was PBMCs. These receptors originate from a man aged 50-60 years in good health and CMV-seronegative.

J is TRBJ2-1 and V is TRBV5-1, with 11 bases lining up with TRBD2. The germline V gene encodes CDR1 SGHRS and CDR2 YFSETQ. V gave up 0 bases and J gave up 10 bases; unmatched junction bases: 6. This CDR3 is built from 15 residues. The CDR3 loop is CASSLGGTSGIEQFF. In nucleotides, the CDR3 is TGCGCCAGCAGCTTGGGTGGGACTAGCGGAATCGAGCAGTTCTTC.

The chain has TRBV27 and TRBJ1-6; D not resolved. The germline V and J ends were trimmed by 8 bases and 7 bases, with 12 bases remaining between them. The germline V gene encodes CDR1 MNHEY and CDR2 SMNVEV (reference sequence). The CDR3 is 13 amino acids. This CDR3 reads CASGSSGNSPLHF. The DNA of the CDR3 is TGTGCCAGCGGAAGTTCGGGAAATTCACCCCTCCACTTT.

This chain uses TRBV7-2 with TRBJ2-5; D possibly corresponds to TRBD2 (5 bases). Trimming left V 1 base short and J 8 bases short, with 8 bases between. The germline CDR1 and CDR2 sequences are SGHTA and FQGNSA. CDR3 length: 12 residues. The CDR3 DNA follows: TGTGCCAGCAGCTTAGGAGGGTACACCCAGTACTTC. It specifies CASSLGGYTQYF.

The rearrangement uses TRBV5-4 and TRBJ2-2; 9 bases map to TRBD2. The CDR3 is made up of 17 amino acids. The germline V gene has CDR1 SGHNT and CDR2 YYREEE (reference sequence). Trimming removed 0 bases from V and 7 bases from J; junction bases left unmatched: 10. CDR3 bases: TGTGCCAGCAGCTTGGTCCCGGCGGGGGGGCAGGGCGGGGAGCTGTTTTTT. It codes for CASSLVPAGGQGGELFF.

This clone appeared a single time. The V gene is TRBV5-1, the J gene TRBJ2-2; D remains ambiguous. Germline assignment: CDR1 SGHRS and CDR2 YFSETQ. V shed 0 bases and J shed 6 bases, with 6 bases lying between them. This CDR3 is 13 amino acids long. CDR3: CASSLGQSGELFF. CDR3 coding DNA: TGCGCCAGCAGCTTGGGGCAGTCCGGGGAGCTGTTTTTT. Variable domain in full (rest from reference TRBV5-1 and TRBJ2-2): KAGVTQTPRYLIKTRGQQVTLSCSPISGHRSVSWYQQTPGQGLQFLFEYFSETQRNKGNFPGRFSGRQFSNSRSEMNVSTLELGDSALYLCASSLGQSGELFFGEGSRLTVL.

This clone appeared a single time. The rearrangement links TRBV7-6 to TRBJ2-6; D is ambiguous. Trimming removed 5 bases from V and 1 base from J, with 9 bases in between. CDR1 is SGHVS and CDR2 is FNYEAQ in the germline V gene. The CDR3 sequence is 15 residues long. The chain's CDR3 is CASSRGVSGANVLTF. For the CDR3, the DNA is TGTGCCAGCAGCCGTGGAGTTTCTGGGGCCAACGTCCTGACTTTC.

This chain links TRBV27 with TRBJ2-7; D is ambiguous. This CDR3 spans 16 amino acids. The germline V gene encodes CDR1 MNHEY and CDR2 SMNVEV (reference sequence). Between the trimmed V and J ends, which lost 0 bases and 0 bases, there was a span of 12 bases. The CDR3 reads CASSLSAGESSYEQYF. The CDR3 DNA reads TGTGCCAGCAGTTTATCGGCCGGAGAGAGCTCCTACGAGCAGTACTTC.

V gene TRBV5-1 combines with J gene TRBJ2-7, with D uncertain. Trimming cost V 5 bases and J 1 base, with 10 bases left between them. This CDR3 spans 13 amino acids. Germline CDR1 is SGHRS and CDR2 is YFSETQ. CDR3 bases: TGCGCCAGCAGTCACCAGGTATCCTACGAGCAGTACTTC. This sequence encodes CASSHQVSYEQYF.

The chain has TRBV10-2 and TRBJ2-2; 11 bases fit TRBD2. Germline V CDR1 and CDR2: WSHSY, SAAADI. The V and J ends lost 6 bases and 2 bases, in that order; junction bases with no gene match: 8. The CDR3 runs 17 residues. The CDR3 region is CASRGLAGGPNTGELFF. The DNA for the CDR3 is TGCGCCAGCAGGGGGCTAGCGGGGGGCCCAAACACCGGGGAGCTGTTTTTT.

This clone showed up just a few times. CDR3 DNA: TGCGCCAGCAGCCAAGCGGTTAGGGGGAACACTGAAGCTTTCTTT. Encoded protein: CASSQAVRGNTEAFF. V gene TRBV4-1 combines with J gene TRBJ1-1, with D maybe TRBD1 (5 bases). Trimming cost V 1 base and J 1 base, with 10 bases left between them. The germline gives CDR1 MGHRA, CDR2 YSYEKL. This CDR3 is 15 amino acids long.

The CDR3 DNA reads TGTGCCAGCAGTTATAGGGAGGGTATAGGCACAGATACGCAGTATTTT. Its translation: CASSYREGIGTDTQYF. This sequence joins TRBV6-5 and TRBJ2-3; TRBD2 matches 7 bases. With 3 bases clipped from V and 1 base from J, the junction kept 7 bases outside the gene matches. The CDR3 length is 16 residues. From germline, CDR1 is MNHEY and CDR2 SVGAGI.

The rearrangement uses TRBV5-4 and TRBJ2-1; TRBD2 matches at 8 bases. CDR3 length equals 13 residues. Germline V gene sequence: CDR1 SGHNT, CDR2 YYREEE (reference sequence). The junction had 4 bases not matched to a gene; V was cut back by 3 bases and J by 8 bases. The CDR3 loop reads CASSSGGLYEQFF. DNA for the CDR3: TGTGCCAGCAGCTCGGGGGGGCTCTATGAGCAGTTCTTC.

The chain has TRBV4-2 and TRBJ2-3, with D perhaps matching TRBD2 (6 bases). V shed 1 base and J shed 0 bases, with 14 bases lying between them. Germline V CDR1 and CDR2: LGHNA, YNFKEQ. The CDR3 is made up of 17 amino acids. The CDR3 here is CASSQVRWGVSTDTQYF. The CDR3 coding sequence is TGTGCCAGCAGCCAAGTTCGGTGGGGGGTGAGCACAGATACGCAGTATTTT.

The chain recombines TRBV19 with TRBJ2-5, with 7 bases that match TRBD2. The CDR3 runs to 14 residues. Germline CDR1 LNHDA, CDR2 SQIVND (reference sequence). Germline trimming cut 5 bases from V and 5 bases from J; bases unmatched to any gene: 8. The CDR3: CASSRFGGMETQYF. As DNA, the CDR3 is TGTGCCAGTAGTCGGTTCGGGGGGATGGAGACCCAGTACTTC. The entire variable domain, with the rest obtained from reference TRBV19 and TRBJ2-5, is as follows: DGGITQSPKYLFRKEGQNVTLSCEQNLNHDAMYWYRQDPGQGLRLIYYSQIVNDFQKGDIAEGYSVSREKKESFPLTVTSAQKNPTAFYLCASSRFGGMETQYFGPGTRLLVL.

Note on this clone: A junction end diverges from the germline sequence, so it may reflect a read error. The chain is built from TRBV15 and TRBJ1-2; D remains ambiguous. The germline gives CDR1 LNHNV, CDR2 YYDKDF (reference sequence). The CDR3 totals 15 residues. CDR3 residues: CVTSRDIEGSYGYTF. The CDR3 DNA sequence: TGTGTCACCAGCAGAGATATTGAAGGGAGCTATGGCTACACCTTC. Full variable domain (missing parts from reference TRBV15 and TRBJ1-2): DAMVIQNPRYQVTQFGKPVTLSCSQTLNHNVMYWYQQKSSQAPKLLFHYYDKDFNNEADTPDNFQSRRPNTSFCFLDIRSPGLGDTAMYLCVTSRDIEGSYGYTFGSGTRLTVV.

The chain uses TRBV18 and TRBJ2-1, with 8 bases identical to TRBD1. Germline V lookup: CDR1 KGHSH, CDR2 LQKENI. The V and J ends lost 3 bases and 3 bases, in that order; junction bases with no gene match: 10. The CDR3 extends over 17 amino acids. This CDR3 is CASSPKARGPGYNEQFF. The DNA of the CDR3 is TGTGCCAGCTCACCGAAAGCCAGGGGGCCAGGCTACAATGAGCAGTTCTTC.